Sequencing of this T cell receptor beta chain was carried out in a study of cytomegalovirus exposure and HLA in healthy donors. Overall study results and limits: DRB1 showed the most TCR associations and HLA-C the fewest in a later analysis, as rates varied by HLA locus. In vitro work confirmed that a few CMV-associated chains recognize CMV antigens.

In this sample, this clone turned up a few times. Its cognate antigen is unknown. The V segment lost 6 bases and the J segment 2 bases; nucleotides outside the gene matches: 6. The germline V gene has CDR1 SGHRS and CDR2 YFSETQ. The CDR3 covers 15 residues. 13 Jbeta primers and 60 Vbeta primers were used for the PCR. Sequencing was performed with immunoSEQ multiplex PCR; in TCRdb, only in-frame clones are kept and a portion is missing. The sample lists around 170,000 clones; about 78% were seen once. This receptor was taken from a man aged 40-49 years in good health and CMV-seronegative. V and J are TRBV5-1 and TRBJ2-3; 10 bases are shared with TRBD2. Sequencing was carried out using PBMCs. The CDR3, as DNA: TGCGCCAGCATCATGGGGACTAGCGACACAGATACGCAGTATTTT. Translated: CASIMGTSDTDTQYF. Together with reference TRBV5-1 and TRBJ2-3, the CDR3 gives the full variable domain: KAGVTQTPRYLIKTRGQQVTLSCSPISGHRSVSWYQQTPGQGLQFLFEYFSETQRNKGNFPGRFSGRQFSNSRSEMNVSTLELGDSALYLCASIMGTSDTDTQYFGPGTRLTVL.